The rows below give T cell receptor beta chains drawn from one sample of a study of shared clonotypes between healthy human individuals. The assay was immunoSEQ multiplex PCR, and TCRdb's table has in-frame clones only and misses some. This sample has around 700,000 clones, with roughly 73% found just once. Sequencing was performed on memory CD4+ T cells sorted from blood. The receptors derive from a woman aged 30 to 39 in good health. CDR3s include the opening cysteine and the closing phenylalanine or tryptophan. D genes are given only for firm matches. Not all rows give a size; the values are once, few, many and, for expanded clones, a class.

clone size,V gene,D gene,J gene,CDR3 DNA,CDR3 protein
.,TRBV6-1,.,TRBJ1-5,TGTGCCAGCAGTGACTCAGGGAGTAGCAATCAGCCCCAGCATTTT,CASSDSGSSNQPQHF
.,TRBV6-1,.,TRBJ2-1,TGTGCCAGCAGTGTATACCGGGACTTCGGTAGCAATGAGCAGTTCTTC,CASSVYRDFGSNEQFF
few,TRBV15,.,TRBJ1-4,TGTGCCACCAGCAGAGATCGTGGGGTCGAAAAACTGTTTTTT,CATSRDRGVEKLFF
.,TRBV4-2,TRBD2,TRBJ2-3,TGTGCCAGCAGCCGCGAACCGGCCCGGCGACTAGCGGGAGGCACAGATACGCAGTATTTT,CASSREPARRLAGGTDTQYF
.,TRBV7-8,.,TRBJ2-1,TGTGCCAGCAGCTTCGTACAGTCCTATGAGCAGTTCTTC,CASSFVQSYEQFF
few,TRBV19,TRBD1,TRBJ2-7,TGTGCCAGTAGTTCCGTAGGACAGGGATTCTACGAGCAGTACTTC,CASSSVGQGFYEQYF
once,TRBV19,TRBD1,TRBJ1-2,TGTGCCAGTGTATCGGCGGGACAGTCAACCGCCTATGGCTACACCTTC,CASVSAGQSTAYGYTF
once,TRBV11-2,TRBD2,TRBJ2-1,TGTGCCAGCAGCGGGAGGGGACTAGCGGGAGGGCCCCAACACAATGAGCAGTTCTTC,CASSGRGLAGGPQHNEQFF
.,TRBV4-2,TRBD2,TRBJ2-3,TGTGCCAGCAGCCAAGATACGGCTAGCGGGACAGATACGCAGTATTTT,CASSQDTASGTDTQYF
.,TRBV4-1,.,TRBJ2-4,TGCGCCAGCAGCCTGGAGGGGGAGTTGGCCAAAAACATTCAGTACTTC,CASSLEGELAKNIQYF
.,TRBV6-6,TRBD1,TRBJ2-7,TGTGCCAGCTCGACAGGGGGCTACGAGCAGTACTTC,CASSTGGYEQYF
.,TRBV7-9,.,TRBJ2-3,TGTGCCAGCAGCTTAGGCCAGTTAGATACGCAGTATTTT,CASSLGQLDTQYF
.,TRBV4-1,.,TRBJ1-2,TGCGCCAGCAGCCAATCCTTGGGGCACTATGGCTACACCTTC,CASSQSLGHYGYTF
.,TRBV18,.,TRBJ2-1,TGTGCCAGCTCGCCCGAAGCGGTTTCCTACAATGAGCAGTTCTTC,CASSPEAVSYNEQFF
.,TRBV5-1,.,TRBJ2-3,TGCGCCAGCAGCTCGTCTACAGGGACAGATACGCAGTATTTT,CASSSSTGTDTQYF
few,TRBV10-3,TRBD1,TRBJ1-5,TGTGCCATCAGGCCGACAGGGGACAATCAGCCCCAGCATTTT,CAIRPTGDNQPQHF
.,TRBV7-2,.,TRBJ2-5,TGTGCCAGCGGGAGGCTCACAGGAGAGACCCAGTACTTC,CASGRLTGETQYF
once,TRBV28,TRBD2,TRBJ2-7,TGTGCCAGCAGATCGATAGCGGGAGGAAACGAGCAGTACTTC,CASRSIAGGNEQYF
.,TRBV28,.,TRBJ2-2,TGTGCCAGCAGACTTCGGACTACCGGGGAGCTGTTTTTT,CASRLRTTGELFF
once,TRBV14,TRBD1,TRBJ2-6,TGTGCCAGCAGTCCACGGGACAGGGGGCCCCCTGGGGCCAACGTCCTGACTTTC,CASSPRDRGPPGANVLTF
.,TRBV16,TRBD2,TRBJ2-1,TGTGCCAGCAGCCAAACTAGCGGGGGAGTCAATGAGCAGTTCTTC,CASSQTSGGVNEQFF
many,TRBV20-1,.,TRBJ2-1,TGCAGTGTTTCCCGCGCGGAACAGCAGTTCTTC,CSVSRAEQQFF
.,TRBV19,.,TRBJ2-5,TGTGCCAGTAGTAGAGACGGACTAAGAGAGACCCAGTACTTC,CASSRDGLRETQYF
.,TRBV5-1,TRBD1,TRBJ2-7,TGCGCCAGCAGCTTGGGTGGACAGGACCCGAGGTACGAGCAGTACTTC,CASSLGGQDPRYEQYF
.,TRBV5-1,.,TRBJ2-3,TGCGCCAGCAGCTTGGAGAGCAGATCTAGCACAGATACGCAGTATTTT,CASSLESRSSTDTQYF
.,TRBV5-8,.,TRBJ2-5,TGTGCCAGCAGTTTTGGACGAAGGGAGACCCAGTACTTC,CASSFGRRETQYF
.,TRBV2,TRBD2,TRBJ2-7,TGTGCCAGCAGTAGCCCGGGACTAGCGCTCGAGCAGTACTTC,CASSSPGLALEQYF
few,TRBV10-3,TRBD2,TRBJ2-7,TGTGCCATAGCGGGAACCTACGAGCAGTACTTC,CAIAGTYEQYF
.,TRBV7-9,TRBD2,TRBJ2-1,TGTGCCAGCAGCGGACCCGGGACGGGGGGAAATGAGCAGTTCTTC,CASSGPGTGGNEQFF
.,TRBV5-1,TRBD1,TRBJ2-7,TGCGCCAGCAGCTTCGGGGACAGAACCTACGAGCAGTACTTC,CASSFGDRTYEQYF
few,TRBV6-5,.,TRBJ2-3,TGTGCCAGCAGTTACGGAGGACCGGGGGCAGATACGCAGTATTTT,CASSYGGPGADTQYF
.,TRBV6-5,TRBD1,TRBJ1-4,TGTGCCAGCAGTCACAGGGGGCGAGCTAATGAAAAACTGTTTTTT,CASSHRGRANEKLFF
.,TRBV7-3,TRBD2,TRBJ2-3,TGTGCCAGCAGCCCAGGGACTAGCGGTCTTACGCAGTATTTT,CASSPGTSGLTQYF
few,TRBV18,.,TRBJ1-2,TGTGCCAGCTCACCACCGGTGGAGGGGTATGGCTACACCTTC,CASSPPVEGYGYTF
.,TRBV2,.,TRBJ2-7,TGTGCCAGCGGGGAAGAGCAGTACTTC,CASGEEQYF
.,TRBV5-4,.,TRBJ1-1,TGTGCCAGCAGCTTCGAGGATGACACTGAAGCTTTCTTT,CASSFEDDTEAFF
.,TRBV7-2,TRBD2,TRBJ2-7,TGTGCCAGCAGTACTAGCGGGGGCTACGAGCAGTACTTC,CASSTSGGYEQYF
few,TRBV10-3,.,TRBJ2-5,TGTGCCATCAGTGAAAGTGATGAGAGAACCCAGTACTTC,CAISESDERTQYF
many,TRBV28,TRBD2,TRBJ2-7,TGTGCCAGCAGACGTGGACTAGGAATCTACGAGCAGTACTTC,CASRRGLGIYEQYF
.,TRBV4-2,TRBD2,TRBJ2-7,TGTGCCAGCAGCCAAGACGGAGATAGCGGGGACTCCTACGAGCAGTACTTC,CASSQDGDSGDSYEQYF
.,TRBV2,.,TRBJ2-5,TGTGCCAGCAGTGAAGCTGCCCAAGAGACCCAGTACTTC,CASSEAAQETQYF
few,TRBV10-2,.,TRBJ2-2,TGCGCCAGCAAGGGCGGGGCGAACACCGGGGAGCTGTTTTTT,CASKGGANTGELFF
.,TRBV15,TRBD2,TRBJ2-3,TGTGCCACCAGCAGGTTAAGCGGGAGCCATGGGTTGGATACGCAGTATTTT,CATSRLSGSHGLDTQYF
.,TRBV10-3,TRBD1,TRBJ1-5,TGTGCCATCAGTGACGCAACAGGGGGCAACAATCAGCCCCAGCATTTT,CAISDATGGNNQPQHF
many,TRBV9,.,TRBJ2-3,TGTGCCAGCAGTCTACAAGGGTCCTTGGGCACAGATACGCAGTATTTT,CASSLQGSLGTDTQYF
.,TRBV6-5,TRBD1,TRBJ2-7,TGTGCCAGTAACGAGGACAGGGACTCCTACGAGCAGTACTTC,CASNEDRDSYEQYF